One sample yielded the 10 T cell receptor beta chains listed below, sequenced in a study of long-term antiretroviral therapy in people with HIV. Researchers ran immunoSEQ v3.0 at survey level. Clones were read by immunoSEQ multiplex PCR, and TCRdb kept only the in-frame ones, dropping some. The sample records around 21,000 clones, roughly 84% being singletons. The sample in question was unsorted PBMCs, obtained 0.2 years before starting antiretroviral therapy. The receptors stem from a man younger than 35 with HIV.

Concerning this clone: Other DNA sequences from this sample encode an identical CDR3 as well. V and J are TRBV11-2 and TRBJ2-7; D is possibly TRBD2 (6 bases). The CDR3 loop spans 13 amino acids. In germline, CDR1 is SGHAT, CDR2 FQNNGV. Trimming shortened V by 5 bases and J by 3 bases, and 11 bases separated the two germline ends. The CDR3 DNA reads TGTGCCAGCAGCCTCCTGGGGGGCTACGAGCAGTACTTC. Its protein product is CASSLLGGYEQYF. The variable domain in full, completed from reference TRBV11-2 and TRBJ2-7, reads EAGVAQSPRYKIIEKRQSVAFWCNPISGHATLYWYQQILGQGPKLLIQFQNNGVVDDSQLPKDRFSAERLKGVDSTLKIQPAKLEDSAVYLCASSLLGGYEQYFGPGTRLTVT.

This chain links TRBV5-3 with TRBJ1-2; perhaps TRBD1 as D (5 bases). TRBV5-3 qualifies as an ORF whose function is uncertain. The CDR3 covers 14 residues. Trimming removed 9 bases from V and 4 bases from J, with 19 bases in between. CDR3 nucleotides: TGTGCCATAAGATCCTCGGGGGTCGTCTATGGCTACACCTTC. Its translation: CAIRSSGVVYGYTF.

This CDR3 reads CASSPRLLAGVLIDEQFF. The CDR3 DNA reads TGTGCCAGCTCACCTAGATTACTAGCGGGGGTTCTTATAGATGAGCAGTTCTTC. This chain uses TRBV18 with TRBJ2-1; 11 bases match TRBD2. Germline loops: CDR1 KGHSH, CDR2 LQKENI. Trimming removed 3 bases from V and 8 bases from J; junction bases left unmatched: 15. The CDR3 is 18 amino acids.

The V call is TRBV4-1, the J call TRBJ2-7; unclear D gene. The V gene lost 1 base and the J gene lost 4 bases, with 8 bases spanning the gap. Germline-derived CDR1 and CDR2 are MGHRA and YSYEKL. The CDR3 spans 13 residues. CDR3 in amino acids: CASSQVNAYEQYF. The CDR3 nucleotides are TGCGCCAGCAGCCAAGTAAACGCGTACGAGCAGTACTTC.

The chain combines TRBV4-1 with TRBJ1-5, with D hard to call. This CDR3 region has 15 residues. The germline CDR1 and CDR2 sequences are MGHRA and YSYEKL. V lost 1 base and J 1 base, leaving 8 bases between the germline ends. In DNA, the CDR3 is TGCGCCAGCAGCCAAGTGGTGGGGAGCAATCAGCCCCAGCATTTT. This gives the protein CASSQVVGSNQPQHF.

The rearrangement joins TRBV6-6 to TRBJ2-5; D may match TRBD1 or TRBD2 (5 bases each). Trimming took 5 bases from V and 5 from J, leaving 15 bases between them. Germline V lookup: CDR1 MNHNY, CDR2 SVGAGI (reference sequence). This CDR3 region has 14 residues. DNA of the CDR3: TGTGCCAGCAGTATCGGGACGGAAGGGGAGACCCAGTACTTC. Encoded protein: CASSIGTEGETQYF.

For this clone: The limits of the CDR3 on the DNA are not certain, so only TCRdb's listed CDR3 is given. V usage is TRBV27 and J usage is TRBJ2-7; TRBD2 is taken as the D call from the table, unchecked against the DNA. The CDR3 spans 13 amino acids, including both terminal residues. Germline V gene data show CDR1 as MNHEY and CDR2 as SMNVEV (reference sequence). The CDR3 protein is CASSVASGSISYF.

This chain links TRBV9 with TRBJ2-5; 10 bases are shared with TRBD1. Germline V gene lookup returns CDR1 SGDLS and CDR2 YYNGEE. The V gene end was trimmed by 3 bases and the J gene end by 5 bases; junction bases not matched to a gene: 10. There are 16 residues in the CDR3. This CDR3 reads CASSGPPGQGWETQYF. For the CDR3, the DNA is TGTGCCAGCAGCGGCCCCCCGGGACAGGGGTGGGAGACCCAGTACTTC.

J is TRBJ2-2 and V is TRBV7-3; D may be TRBD2 (6 bases). The germline gives CDR1 SGHTA, CDR2 FQGTGA. V lost 5 bases to trimming and J lost 7 bases, with 14 bases between them. The CDR3 is made up of 14 amino acids. The CDR3 here is CASSPGPGGGELFF. CDR3 nucleotides: TGTGCCAGCAGCCCCGGACCCGGGGGCGGGGAGCTGTTTTTT. Complete variable domain (other parts from reference TRBV7-3 and TRBJ2-2): GAGVSQTPSNKVTEKGKYVELRCDPISGHTALYWYRQSLGQGPEFLIYFQGTGAADDSGLPNDRFFAVRPEGSVSTLKIQRTERGDSAVYLCASSPGPGGGELFFGEGSRLTVL.

The chain couples TRBV11-2 to TRBJ1-2; D not certain. The CDR3 length is 18 residues. The germline gives CDR1 SGHAT, CDR2 FQNNGV. The V gene lost 2 bases and the J gene lost 0 bases, with 19 bases spanning the gap. This chain's CDR3 is CASSLPARREYSNYGYTF. The DNA of the CDR3 is TGTGCCAGCAGCTTACCGGCCAGGCGGGAATATTCTAACTATGGCTACACCTTC. The complete variable domain, with remaining parts taken from reference TRBV11-2 and TRBJ1-2, reads EAGVAQSPRYKIIEKRQSVAFWCNPISGHATLYWYQQILGQGPKLLIQFQNNGVVDDSQLPKDRFSAERLKGVDSTLKIQPAKLEDSAVYLCASSLPARREYSNYGYTFGSGTRLTVV.